Each of the 14 T cell receptor beta chains below was sequenced from the same sample in a study of blood T cell repertoires in COVID-19. Method: immunoSEQ multiplex PCR; TCRdb's copy keeps in-frame clones and lacks some. The table shows approximately 180,000 clones, with 75% to 95% occurring only once. Sequencing was done on a sample of peripheral blood. These receptors all come from a man in his forties or fifties with acute or convalescent COVID-19.

V is TRBV7-3 and J is TRBJ2-2, with 7 positions matching TRBD2. This CDR3 contains 15 residues. Germline V gene data show CDR1 as SGHTA and CDR2 as FQGTGA. The junction had 9 bases not matched to a gene; V was cut back by 5 bases and J by 6 bases. The chain's CDR3 is CASSLDGGSPGELFF. In nucleotides, the CDR3 is TGTGCCAGCAGCCTAGACGGCGGGAGCCCCGGGGAGCTGTTTTTT.

The chain joins TRBV3-1 (or the pseudogene TRBV3-2) to TRBJ1-5; 12 nucleotides line up with TRBD1. The J segment lost 1 base and the V segment lost 4 bases, leaving 14 bases of the junction unmatched. Germline V gene data show CDR1 as LGHDT and CDR2 as YNNKEL (reference sequence). The CDR3 contains 20 residues. This CDR3 reads CASSPCRDRGLCGSNQPQHF. DNA for the CDR3: TGTGCCAGCAGCCCTTGCCGGGACAGGGGGCTTTGTGGGAGCAATCAGCCCCAGCATTTT.

Of note for this clone: This sample includes further DNA sequences coding for the same CDR3. This chain connects TRBV18 to TRBJ1-1; D gene ambiguous. Germline V gene sequence: CDR1 KGHSH, CDR2 LQKENI. V was clipped by 3 bases and J by 5 bases, with 10 bases between them. The CDR3 consists of 13 residues. The CDR3: CASSPTGETEAFF. The CDR3 DNA follows: TGTGCCAGCTCACCGACCGGGGAAACTGAAGCTTTCTTT.

V and J are TRBV27 and TRBJ2-3, with no clear D. CDR3 length: 13 amino acids. V shed 4 bases and J shed 7 bases, with 12 bases lying between them. The germline V gene has CDR1 MNHEY and CDR2 SMNVEV (reference sequence). CDR3: CASSSRVPNTQYF. The CDR3 DNA sequence: TGTGCCAGCAGTTCTCGGGTTCCTAATACGCAGTATTTT.

The chain recombines TRBV19 with TRBJ2-1; D is possibly TRBD2 (5 bases). The ends were cut back, 2 bases at V and 8 bases at J, with 10 bases in the middle. Germline loops: CDR1 LNHDA, CDR2 SQIVND (reference sequence). The CDR3 is 13 residues long. The CDR3 is CASSIIRGDEQFF. The CDR3 nucleotides are TGTGCCAGTAGTATAATCCGGGGAGATGAGCAGTTCTTC.

The rearrangement joins TRBV27 to TRBJ1-1, with D possibly being TRBD1 (6 bases). This CDR3 comprises 14 residues. The germline V gene has CDR1 MNHEY and CDR2 SMNVEV (reference sequence). Trimming took off 5 bases at V and 1 base at J, with 11 bases between the two ends. CDR3 in amino acids: CASSPWDKNTEAFF. CDR3 nucleotides: TGTGCCAGCAGTCCGTGGGACAAGAACACTGAAGCTTTCTTT.

The V and J genes are TRBV27 and TRBJ1-1; unclear D gene. CDR3 length equals 11 residues. Germline CDR1 reads MNHEY; CDR2 reads SMNVEV (reference sequence). Trimming took 6 bases from V and 8 from J, leaving 10 bases between them. CDR3 nucleotide sequence: TGTGCCAGCAGGTCAGGAGGGGAAGCTTTCTTT. Translation gives CASRSGGEAFF.

The chain recombines TRBV4-1 with TRBJ2-3; the match to TRBD2 covers 8 bases. This CDR3 is built from 17 residues. Germline assignment: CDR1 MGHRA and CDR2 YSYEKL. The trim removed 4 bases at V and 2 bases at J, leaving 11 bases unmatched. CDR3 loop: CASSRGLSGGLTDTQYF. The CDR3 coding sequence is TGCGCCAGCAGCCGGGGACTAAGCGGGGGCCTCACAGATACGCAGTATTTT.

V usage is TRBV18 and J usage is TRBJ1-5, with 10 bases fitting TRBD1. There are 16 residues in the CDR3. V was clipped by 2 bases and J by 4 bases; unmatched bases: 5. CDR1 is KGHSH and CDR2 is LQKENI in the germline V gene. The CDR3 protein is CASSPMRQGANQPQHF. The CDR3 DNA reads TGTGCCAGCTCACCAATGAGACAGGGGGCAAATCAGCCCCAGCATTTT.

The chain has TRBV7-9 and TRBJ1-1; no clear D. In germline, CDR1 is SEHNR, CDR2 FQNEAQ (reference sequence). This CDR3 is built from 13 residues. V was trimmed by 5 bases and J by 0 bases, leaving 7 bases between them. The CDR3 sequence: CASSPSMNTEAFF. The CDR3, as DNA: TGTGCCAGCAGCCCGAGCATGAACACTGAAGCTTTCTTT.

The chain joins TRBV20-1 to TRBJ2-5, with D unclear. Germline V gene lookup returns CDR1 DFQATT and CDR2 SNEGSKA (reference sequence). There are 11 residues in the CDR3. The V and J ends lost 4 bases and 1 base respectively, with 4 bases between them. In DNA, the CDR3 is TGCAGTGCTACACTCCAAGAGACCCAGTACTTC. Its translation: CSATLQETQYF.

In this sample, this clone turned up a few times. The CDR3 here is CASSLRAGLAGGPKNIQYF. The CDR3 DNA reads as TGTGCCAGCAGCTTAAGGGCGGGACTAGCGGGAGGGCCCAAAAACATTCAGTACTTC. The rearrangement joins TRBV6-6 to TRBJ2-4; 16 bases are shared with TRBD2. The CDR3 sequence is 19 residues long. Germline V gives CDR1 MNHNY, CDR2 SVGAGI (reference sequence). V shed 6 bases, J shed 2 bases, and the junction held 10 bases outside the gene matches.

The CDR3 DNA is TGCGCCAGCAGCTCCACCGGGACCAGACTAGCGGGAGGGGTCCGCTACGAGCAGTACTTC. Its protein is CASSSTGTRLAGGVRYEQYF. The J gene is TRBJ2-7, the V gene TRBV5-1; 14 nucleotides agree with TRBD2. Looked up from germline, CDR1 is SGHRS and CDR2 is YFSETQ. Trimming cost V 3 bases and J 3 bases; bases outside gene matches: 17. CDR3 length equals 20 residues. The full variable domain, completed using reference TRBV5-1 and TRBJ2-7, is KAGVTQTPRYLIKTRGQQVTLSCSPISGHRSVSWYQQTPGQGLQFLFEYFSETQRNKGNFPGRFSGRQFSNSRSEMNVSTLELGDSALYLCASSSTGTRLAGGVRYEQYFGPGTRLTVT.

This chain connects TRBV2 to TRBJ2-1; 11 nucleotides line up with TRBD2. The CDR3 sequence is 16 residues long. CDR1 is SNHLY and CDR2 is FYNNEI in the germline V gene. Unmatched junction bases numbered 7, after V lost 2 bases and J lost 7 bases. CDR3 in amino acids: CASSESTSGSWNEQFF. CDR3 nucleotide sequence: TGTGCCAGCAGTGAATCAACTAGCGGGAGTTGGAATGAGCAGTTCTTC.